The present entry profiles one T cell receptor beta chain with its context. Original processing methods: Quantification of nucleated cells was approximated via reference gene primer amplification. Assay: immunoSEQ multiplex PCR; the TCRdb copy retains only in-frame clones and omits some. The V and J calls and clone size were taken over from that table, and D and trimming were inferred from the DNA. The table includes 84,000 or so clones, 83% detected once. This entry is derived from a study of blood T cell repertoires in COVID-19. Study-wide background: Samples came from the United States, Italy and Spain, spanning acute and convalescent COVID-19.

Germline V gene lookup returns CDR1 SGHNT and CDR2 YYREEE (reference sequence). This CDR3 has 15 residues. The ends were cut back, 3 bases at V and 0 bases at J, with 10 bases in the middle. The source material was peripheral blood. The chain employs TRBV5-4 and TRBJ2-1; D remains ambiguous. The sequence was obtained from a man older than 75 with active or convalescent COVID-19. CDR3 nucleotides: TGTGCCAGCAGCTCCCTGCGGAGCTCCTACAATGAGCAGTTCTTC. It encodes CASSSLRSSYNEQFF.